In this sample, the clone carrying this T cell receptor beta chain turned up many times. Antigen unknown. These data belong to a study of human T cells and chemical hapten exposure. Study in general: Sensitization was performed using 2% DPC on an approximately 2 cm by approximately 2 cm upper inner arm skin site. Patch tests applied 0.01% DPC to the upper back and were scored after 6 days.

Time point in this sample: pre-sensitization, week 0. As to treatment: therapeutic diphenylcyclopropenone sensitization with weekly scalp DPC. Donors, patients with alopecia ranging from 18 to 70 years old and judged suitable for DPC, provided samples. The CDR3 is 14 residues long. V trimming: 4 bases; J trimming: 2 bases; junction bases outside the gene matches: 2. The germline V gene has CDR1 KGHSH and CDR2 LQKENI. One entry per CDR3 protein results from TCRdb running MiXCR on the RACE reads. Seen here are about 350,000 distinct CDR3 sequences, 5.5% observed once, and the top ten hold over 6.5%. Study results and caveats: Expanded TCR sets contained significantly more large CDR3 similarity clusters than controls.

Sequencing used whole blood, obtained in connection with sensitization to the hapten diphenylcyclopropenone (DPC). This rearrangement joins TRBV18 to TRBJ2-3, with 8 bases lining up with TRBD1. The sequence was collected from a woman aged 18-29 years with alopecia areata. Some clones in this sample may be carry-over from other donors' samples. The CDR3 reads CASSRTGNTDTQYF. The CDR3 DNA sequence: TGTGCCAGCTCACGGACAGGGAACACAGATACGCAGTATTTT.